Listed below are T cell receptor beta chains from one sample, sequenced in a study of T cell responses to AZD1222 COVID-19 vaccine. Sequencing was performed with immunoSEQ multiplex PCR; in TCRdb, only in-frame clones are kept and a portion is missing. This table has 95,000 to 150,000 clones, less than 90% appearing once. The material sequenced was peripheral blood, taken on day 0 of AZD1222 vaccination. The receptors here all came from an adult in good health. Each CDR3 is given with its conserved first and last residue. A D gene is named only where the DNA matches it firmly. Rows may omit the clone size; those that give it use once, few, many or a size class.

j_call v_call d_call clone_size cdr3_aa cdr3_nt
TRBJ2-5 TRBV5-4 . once CASSLAATGETQYF TGTGCCAGCAGCTTGGCGGCGACCGGAGAGACCCAGTACTTC
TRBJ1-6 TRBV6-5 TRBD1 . CASTKGQGVSSPLHF TGTGCCAGCACCAAGGGACAGGGGGTTAGTTCACCCCTCCACTTT
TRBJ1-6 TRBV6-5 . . CASSSTVSPHNSPLHF TGTGCCAGCAGTTCAACGGTCTCGCCCCATAATTCACCCCTCCACTTT
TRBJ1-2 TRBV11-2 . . CASSLESGTYGYTF TGTGCCAGCAGCTTAGAGTCAGGGACCTATGGCTACACCTTC
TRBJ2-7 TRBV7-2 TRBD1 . CASSLGQGAYEQYF TGTGCCAGCAGCTTGGGACAGGGGGCGTACGAGCAGTACTTC
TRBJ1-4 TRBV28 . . CASSSPGRPSEKLFF TGTGCCAGCAGTTCCCCGGGTCGCCCGTCTGAAAAACTGTTTTTT
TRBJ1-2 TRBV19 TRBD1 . CASSPRDRGPGYTF TGTGCCAGTAGCCCCCGGGACAGGGGGCCCGGCTACACCTTC
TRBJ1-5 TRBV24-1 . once CATSIRGEGNQPQHF TGTGCCACCAGTATTAGGGGGGAGGGCAATCAGCCCCAGCATTTT
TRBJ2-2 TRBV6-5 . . CASAPSGGETGELFF TGTGCCAGCGCTCCCTCCGGCGGAGAGACCGGGGAGCTGTTTTTT
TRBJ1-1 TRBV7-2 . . CASSRTSTEAFF TGTGCCAGCAGCCGGACAAGCACTGAAGCTTTCTTT
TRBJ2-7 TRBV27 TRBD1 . CASSFTPPGTGFYEQYF TGTGCCAGCAGTTTTACCCCCCCCGGGACAGGATTTTACGAGCAGTACTTC
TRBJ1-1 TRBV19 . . CASGGTGRTEAFF TGTGCCAGTGGGGGTACGGGGCGGACTGAAGCTTTCTTT
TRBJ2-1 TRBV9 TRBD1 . CASSGRDSYNEQFF TGTGCCAGCAGCGGCCGGGACAGTTACAATGAGCAGTTCTTC
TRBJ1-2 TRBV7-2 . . CASSLGRVDGYTF TGTGCCAGCAGCTTAGGCAGGGTTGATGGCTACACCTTC
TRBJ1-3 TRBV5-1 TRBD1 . CASSLLPQGEDTIYF TGCGCCAGCAGCTTGCTCCCTCAGGGGGAGGACACCATATATTTT
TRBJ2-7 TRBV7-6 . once CASSSTSEQYF TGTGCCAGCAGTTCCACGTCCGAGCAGTACTTC
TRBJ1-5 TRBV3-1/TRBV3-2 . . CASSQDVTTNQPQHF TGTGCCAGCAGCCAAGATGTCACCACCAATCAGCCCCAGCATTTT
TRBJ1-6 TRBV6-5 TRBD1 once CASSRTGANSPLHF TGTGCCAGCAGCCGGACAGGGGCCAATTCACCCCTCCACTTT
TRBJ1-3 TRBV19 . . CASSIGGVRGNTIYF TGTGCCAGTAGTATAGGAGGGGTCAGAGGAAACACCATATATTTT
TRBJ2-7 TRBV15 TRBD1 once CATSRGVGGRGPNEQYF TGTGCCACCAGCAGAGGGGTAGGGGGCAGGGGGCCCAACGAGCAGTACTTC
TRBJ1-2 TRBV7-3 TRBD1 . CASSQTGGAGYGYTF TGTGCCAGCAGTCAAACAGGGGGCGCGGGCTATGGCTACACCTTC
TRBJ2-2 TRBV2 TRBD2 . CASSAGRRGGTGELFF TGTGCCAGCAGTGCGGGGAGGCGGGGGGGCACCGGGGAGCTGTTTTTT
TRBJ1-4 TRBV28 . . CASSSGRRGEKLFF TGTGCCAGCAGCTCTGGGCGTAGGGGTGAAAAACTGTTTTTT
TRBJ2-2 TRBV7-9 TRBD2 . CASSLRGGDTGELFF TGTGCCAGCAGCTTACGTGGGGGGGACACCGGGGAGCTGTTTTTT
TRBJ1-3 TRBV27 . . CATVGGPPGDTIYF TGTGCCACCGTCGGAGGGCCTCCCGGGGACACCATATATTTT
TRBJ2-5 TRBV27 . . CASRGHLQETQYF TGTGCCAGCAGGGGACACCTCCAAGAGACCCAGTACTTC
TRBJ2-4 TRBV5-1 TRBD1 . CASSFEGGQDIQYF TGCGCCAGCAGCTTCGAAGGGGGCCAGGACATTCAGTACTTC
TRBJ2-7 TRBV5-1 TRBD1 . CASSLRQGSYEQYF TGCGCCAGCAGCTTGCGACAGGGCTCCTACGAGCAGTACTTC
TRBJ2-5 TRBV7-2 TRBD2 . CASSWSTSGETQYF TGTGCCAGCAGCTGGTCGACTAGCGGGGAGACCCAGTACTTC
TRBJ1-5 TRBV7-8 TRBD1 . CASSLRFTGGQPQHF TGTGCCAGCAGCTTAAGATTTACAGGGGGTCAGCCCCAGCATTTT
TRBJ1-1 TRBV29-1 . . CSVPGASNTEAFF TGCAGCGTCCCCGGGGCCTCGAACACTGAAGCTTTCTTT
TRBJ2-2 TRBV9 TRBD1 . CASSPQQGANTGELFF TGTGCCAGCAGCCCGCAACAGGGGGCGAACACCGGGGAGCTGTTTTTT
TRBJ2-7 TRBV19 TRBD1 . CASSQQGPANPYEQYF TGTGCCAGTAGCCAACAGGGGCCCGCAAACCCATACGAGCAGTACTTC
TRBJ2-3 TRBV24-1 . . CATSDTRVSTDTQYF TGTGCCACCAGTGATACGCGGGTTAGCACAGATACGCAGTATTTT
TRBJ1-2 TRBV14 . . CASSQDRNYGYTF TGTGCCAGCAGCCAAGACAGGAACTATGGCTACACCTTC
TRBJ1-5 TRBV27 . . CASSPPGGQPQHF TGTGCCAGCAGTCCGCCGGGGGGACAGCCCCAGCATTTT
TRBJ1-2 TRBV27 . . CASSLSIQNYGYTF TGTGCCAGCAGTTTATCGATACAGAACTATGGCTACACCTTC
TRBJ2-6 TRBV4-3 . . CASSQDAGVGANVLTF TGCGCCAGCAGCCAGGATGCAGGGGTTGGGGCCAACGTCCTGACTTTC
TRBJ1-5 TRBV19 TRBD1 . CATGQGGIGQPQHF TGTGCCACCGGACAGGGAGGGATAGGCCAGCCCCAGCATTTT
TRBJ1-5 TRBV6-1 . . CASTLQGSNQPQHF TGTGCCAGCACCTTACAGGGTTCGAATCAGCCCCAGCATTTT
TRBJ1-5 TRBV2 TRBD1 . CASSERTGIKNQPQHF TGTGCCAGCAGTGAACGGACAGGGATAAAGAATCAGCCCCAGCATTTT
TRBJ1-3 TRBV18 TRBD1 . CASSRGQGGNSGNTIYF TGTGCCAGCTCACGAGGACAGGGTGGGAACTCTGGAAACACCATATATTTT
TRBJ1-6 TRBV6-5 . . CASGQYRANSPLHF TGTGCCAGCGGACAATACAGGGCTAATTCACCCCTCCACTTT
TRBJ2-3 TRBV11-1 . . CASLSSLAVGDTQYF TGTGCCAGCTTGAGTTCGCTAGCTGTCGGAGATACGCAGTATTTT
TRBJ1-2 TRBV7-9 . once CASSAIREGGYGYTF TGTGCCAGCAGCGCCATCCGAGAGGGGGGGTATGGCTACACCTTC
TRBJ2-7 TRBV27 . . CATSGDMYEQYF TGTGCCACCTCGGGGGACATGTACGAGCAGTACTTC
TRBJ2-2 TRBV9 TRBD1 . CASSVAQGAPELFF TGTGCCAGCAGCGTAGCCCAGGGGGCGCCGGAGCTGTTTTTT
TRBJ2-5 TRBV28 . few CASLTGNQETQYF TGTGCCAGCCTTACAGGGAACCAAGAGACCCAGTACTTC
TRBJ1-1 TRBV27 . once CASTPEGQNTEAFF TGTGCCAGCACTCCGGAGGGACAGAACACTGAAGCTTTCTTT
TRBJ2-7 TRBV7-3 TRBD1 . CASSVGWTGAGYEQYF TGTGCCAGCAGCGTCGGGTGGACAGGGGCCGGTTACGAGCAGTACTTC
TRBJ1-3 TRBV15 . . CATSRGAEAHTIYF TGTGCCACCAGCAGAGGGGCAGAGGCGCACACCATATATTTT
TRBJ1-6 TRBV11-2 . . CASSLDARTPLHF TGTGCCAGCAGCTTAGACGCAAGGACACCCCTCCACTTT